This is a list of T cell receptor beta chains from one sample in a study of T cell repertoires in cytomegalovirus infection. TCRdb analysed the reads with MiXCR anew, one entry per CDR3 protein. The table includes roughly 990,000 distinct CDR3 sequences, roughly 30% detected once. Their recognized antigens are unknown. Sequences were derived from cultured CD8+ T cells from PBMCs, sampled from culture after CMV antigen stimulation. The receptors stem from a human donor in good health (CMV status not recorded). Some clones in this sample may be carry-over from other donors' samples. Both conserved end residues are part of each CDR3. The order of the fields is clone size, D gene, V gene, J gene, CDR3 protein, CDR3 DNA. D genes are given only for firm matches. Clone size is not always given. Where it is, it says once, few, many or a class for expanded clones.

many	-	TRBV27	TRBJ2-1	CASSLSPSSYNEQFF	TGTGCCAGCAGCTTATCCCCCAGCTCCTACAATGAGCAGTTCTTC
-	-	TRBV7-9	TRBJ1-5	CASSSGRVSNQPQHF	TGTGCCAGCAGCTCAGGACGGGTTAGCAATCAGCCCCAGCATTTT
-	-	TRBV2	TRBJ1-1	CASSEGEITEAFF	TGTGCCAGCAGTGAAGGGGAGATCACTGAAGCTTTCTTT
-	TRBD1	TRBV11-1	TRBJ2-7	CASSLAGGWEQYF	TGTGCCAGCAGCTTGGCAGGGGGTTGGGAGCAGTACTTC
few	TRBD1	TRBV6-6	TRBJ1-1	CASSYDRAENTEAFF	TGTGCCAGCAGTTACGACAGGGCTGAGAACACTGAAGCTTTCTTT
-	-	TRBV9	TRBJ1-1	CASSPTSGTEAFF	TGTGCCAGCAGCCCCACTAGTGGGACTGAAGCTTTCTTT
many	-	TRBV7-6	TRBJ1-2	CASSPGYQIGYTF	TGTGCCAGCAGCCCAGGGTATCAGATTGGCTACACCTTC
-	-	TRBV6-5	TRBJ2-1	CASSQTTVYNEQFF	TGTGCCAGCAGCCAAACAACAGTTTACAATGAGCAGTTCTTC
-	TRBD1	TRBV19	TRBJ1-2	CASSMARGLKDYGYTF	TGTGCCAGTAGTATGGCCAGGGGGCTGAAGGACTATGGCTACACCTTC
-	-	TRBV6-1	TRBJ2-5	CASAGDLETQYF	TGTGCCAGCGCAGGGGATTTGGAGACCCAGTACTTC
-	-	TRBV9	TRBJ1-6	CASSPGTSYYSPLHF	TGTGCCAGCAGCCCCGGGACCTCTTACTATTCACCCCTCCACTTT
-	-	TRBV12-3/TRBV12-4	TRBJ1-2	CASSLGRPGYTF	TGTGCCAGCAGTTTGGGTCGACCGGGCTACACCTTC
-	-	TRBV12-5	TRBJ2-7	CASGPRPSGEQYF	TGTGCTAGTGGCCCCAGGCCTTCAGGGGAGCAGTACTTC
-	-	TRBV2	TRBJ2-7	CASSESPSLYEQYF	TGTGCCAGCAGTGAGTCGCCTAGCCTCTACGAGCAGTACTTC
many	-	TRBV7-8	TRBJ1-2	CASSLGMSASGGYGYTF	TGTGCCAGCAGCTTAGGCATGAGCGCCTCGGGAGGCTATGGCTACACCTTC
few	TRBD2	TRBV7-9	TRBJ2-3	CASSQRGGYIDTQYF	TGTGCCAGCAGCCAGCGGGGGGGTTACATTGACACGCAGTATTTT
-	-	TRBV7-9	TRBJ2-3	CASSKAGDADTQYF	TGTGCCAGCAGTAAGGCCGGGGACGCAGATACGCAGTATTTT
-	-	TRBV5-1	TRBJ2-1	CASSRVPHNEQFF	TGCGCCAGCAGCCGGGTTCCCCACAATGAGCAGTTCTTC
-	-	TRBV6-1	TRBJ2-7	CASNRQHYEQYF	TGTGCCAGCAATAGACAGCACTACGAGCAGTACTTC
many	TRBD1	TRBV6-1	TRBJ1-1	CASSRQGTAFF	TGTGCCAGCAGCAGACAGGGAACGGCTTTCTTT
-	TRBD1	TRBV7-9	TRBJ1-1	CASSFSTGFEAFF	TGTGCCAGCAGTTTCTCGACAGGGTTTGAAGCTTTCTTT
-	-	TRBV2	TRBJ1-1	CASSDGGYLAEAFF	TGTGCCAGCAGTGATGGGGGATATCTGGCTGAAGCTTTCTTT
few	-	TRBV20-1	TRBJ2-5	CSSRGLETQYF	TGCAGCTCGAGGGGTTTGGAGACCCAGTACTTC
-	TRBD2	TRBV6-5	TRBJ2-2	CASSTPGGTSTGELFF	TGTGCCAGCAGTACCCCGGGAGGGACTAGTACCGGGGAGCTGTTTTTT
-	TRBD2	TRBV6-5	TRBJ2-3	CASSYLAGGLADTQYF	TGTGCCAGCAGTTATCTAGCGGGGGGGCTCGCAGATACGCAGTATTTT
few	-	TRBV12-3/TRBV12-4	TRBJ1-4	CASSFIGLREKLFF	TGTGCCAGCAGTTTTATCGGATTGAGGGAAAAACTGTTTTTT
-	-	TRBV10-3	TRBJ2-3	CAISEFGTDTQYF	TGTGCCATCAGTGAGTTCGGAACAGATACACAGTATTTT
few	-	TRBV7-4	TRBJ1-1	CASSGGFTEAFF	TGTGCCAGCAGCGGCGGATTCACTGAAGCTTTCTTT
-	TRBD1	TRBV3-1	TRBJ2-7	CASSQATGVLYEQYF	TGTGCCAGCAGTCAAGCGACAGGGGTATTGTACGAGCAGTACTTC
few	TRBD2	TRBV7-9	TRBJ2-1	CASSPLVLAGGEQFF	TGTGCCAGCAGCCCCCTAGTGCTAGCGGGGGGTGAGCAGTTCTTC
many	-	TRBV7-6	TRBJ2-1	CASSLALGNEQFF	TGTGCCAGCAGCTTAGCGCTTGGGAATGAGCAGTTCTTC
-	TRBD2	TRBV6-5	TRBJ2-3	CASSYDGGGSDTQYF	TGTGCCAGCAGTTACGATGGCGGGGGGTCAGATACGCAGTATTTT
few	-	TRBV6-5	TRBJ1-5	CASSHSGTGGNQPQHF	TGTGCCAGCAGCCACTCCGGAACGGGCGGCAATCAGCCCCAGCATTTT
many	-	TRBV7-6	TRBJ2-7	CASSSRDIEAYEQYF	TGTGCCAGCAGCTCACGGGACATTGAGGCGTACGAGCAGTACTTC
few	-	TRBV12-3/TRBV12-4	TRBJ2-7	CATRDVTYEQYF	TGTGCCACCCGGGACGTCACCTACGAGCAGTACTTC
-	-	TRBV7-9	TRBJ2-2	CASSGATRNTGELFF	TGTGCCAGCAGTGGGGCCACCAGGAACACCGGGGAGCTGTTTTTT
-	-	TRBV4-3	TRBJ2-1	CASSQDWQGDNEQFF	TGCGCCAGCAGCCAAGATTGGCAGGGAGACAATGAGCAGTTCTTC
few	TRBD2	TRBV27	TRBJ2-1	CASSWTSNYNEQFF	TGTGCCAGCAGCTGGACTAGCAACTACAATGAGCAGTTCTTC
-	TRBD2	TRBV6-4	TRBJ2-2	CASSSGGAGTGELFF	TGTGCCAGCAGTTCCGGGGGGGCCGGCACCGGGGAGCTGTTTTTT
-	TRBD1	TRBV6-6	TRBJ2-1	CAESRDRDYNEQFF	TGTGCGGAATCCAGAGACAGGGACTACAATGAGCAGTTCTTC
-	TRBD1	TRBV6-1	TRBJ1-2	CASSEGDRAANYGYTF	TGTGCCAGCAGTGAAGGTGACAGGGCGGCTAACTATGGCTACACCTTC
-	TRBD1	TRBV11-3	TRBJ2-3	CASSSPGQESTDTQYF	TGTGCCAGCAGCTCGCCGGGACAGGAAAGCACAGATACGCAGTATTTT
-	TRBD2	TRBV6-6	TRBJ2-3	CASSYFLAGGNTQYF	TGTGCCAGCAGTTACTTCCTAGCGGGGGGGAATACGCAGTATTTT
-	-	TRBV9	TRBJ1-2	CASSVAPFRGFENGYTF	TGTGCCAGCAGCGTAGCCCCCTTTAGGGGATTCGAGAATGGCTACACCTTC
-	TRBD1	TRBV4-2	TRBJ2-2	CASSDLGGQGATGELFF	TGTGCCAGCAGCGACCTAGGGGGACAGGGGGCGACCGGGGAGCTGTTTTTT
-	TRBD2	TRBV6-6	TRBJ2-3	CASRSYGSSGGTDTQYF	TGTGCCAGCAGGAGTTACGGTTCTAGCGGGGGCACAGATACGCAGTATTTT